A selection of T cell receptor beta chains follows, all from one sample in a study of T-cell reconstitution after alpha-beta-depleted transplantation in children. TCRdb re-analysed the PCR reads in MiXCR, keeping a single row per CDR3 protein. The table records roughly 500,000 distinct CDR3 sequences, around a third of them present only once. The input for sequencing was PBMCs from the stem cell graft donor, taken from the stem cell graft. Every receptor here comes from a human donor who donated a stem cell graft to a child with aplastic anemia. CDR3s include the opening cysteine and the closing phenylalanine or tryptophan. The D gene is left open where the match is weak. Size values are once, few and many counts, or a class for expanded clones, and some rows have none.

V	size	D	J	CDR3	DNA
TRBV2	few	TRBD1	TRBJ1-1	CASGDSYHLMNTEAFF	TGTGCCAGCGGGGACAGTTACCACCTCATGAACACTGAAGCTTTCTTT
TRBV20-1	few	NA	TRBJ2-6	CSAREIGTGANVLTF	TGCAGTGCTAGAGAGATCGGAACAGGGGCCAACGTCCTGACTTTC
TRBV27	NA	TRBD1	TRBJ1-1	CASGRRGQGDFFRMNTEAFF	TGTGCCAGCGGACGCCGAGGACAGGGGGACTTTTTCAGGATGAACACTGAAGCTTTCTTT
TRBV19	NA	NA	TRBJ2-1	CASSTPAGPSGHEQFF	TGTGCCAGTAGTACGCCGGCGGGCCCGAGTGGTCATGAGCAGTTCTTC
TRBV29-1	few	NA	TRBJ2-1	CSVEFPIGGTIHYNEQFF	TGCAGCGTTGAATTTCCGATCGGGGGCACAATCCACTACAATGAGCAGTTCTTC
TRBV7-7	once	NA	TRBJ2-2	CASSKTSLLNTGELFF	TGTGCCAGCAGCAAAACGTCCCTGCTTAACACCGGGGAGCTGTTTTTT
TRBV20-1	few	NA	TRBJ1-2	CSANARGSLFGYTF	TGCAGTGCCAACGCGCGCGGGTCTCTATTTGGCTACACCTTC
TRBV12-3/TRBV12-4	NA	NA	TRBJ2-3	CASSSGTPRDTQYF	TGTGCCAGCAGTTCCGGGACCCCCCGGGATACGCAGTATTTT
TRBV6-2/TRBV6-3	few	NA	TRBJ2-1	CASSYSELEWQFF	TGTGCCAGCAGTTATAGTGAGTTGGAGTGGCAGTTCTTC
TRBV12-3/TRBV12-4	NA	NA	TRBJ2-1	CATRRAVWDEQFF	TGTGCCACCCGCCGGGCGGTCTGGGATGAGCAGTTCTTC
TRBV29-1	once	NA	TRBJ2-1	CSVALRNNEQFF	TGCAGCGTTGCACTCCGGAACAATGAGCAGTTCTTC
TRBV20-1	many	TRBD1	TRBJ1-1	CSARQGSMNTEAFF	TGCAGTGCAAGACAGGGGTCCATGAACACTGAAGCTTTCTTT
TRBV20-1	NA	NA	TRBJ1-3	CSARATDSGNTIYF	TGCAGTGCTAGAGCCACAGACTCTGGAAACACCATATATTTT
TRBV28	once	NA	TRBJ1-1	CASSSGATNSPEAFF	TGTGCCAGCAGTTCCGGAGCGACCAACAGTCCTGAAGCTTTCTTT
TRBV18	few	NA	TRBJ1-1	CASSPLSGALTEAFF	TGTGCCAGCTCACCACTCTCAGGGGCGCTGACTGAAGCTTTCTTT
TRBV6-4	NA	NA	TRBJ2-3	CASSDTSWGRGTQYF	TGTGCCAGCAGTGATACTAGCTGGGGACGAGGTACGCAGTATTTT
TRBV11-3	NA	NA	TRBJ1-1	CTSSRNGGMNTEAFF	TGTACCAGCAGCCGAAATGGGGGGATGAACACTGAAGCTTTCTTT
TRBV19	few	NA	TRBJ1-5	CASSETGSNQPQHF	TGTGCCAGTAGTGAAACTGGGAGCAATCAGCCCCAGCATTTT
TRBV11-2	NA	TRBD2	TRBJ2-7	CASSSRGPAGGRTYEQYF	TGTGCCAGCAGCTCCCGGGGTCCAGCGGGAGGCCGGACCTACGAGCAGTACTTC
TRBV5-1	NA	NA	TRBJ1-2	CASSPGTAGAFGGYTF	TGCGCCAGCAGCCCAGGGACGGCCGGGGCCTTTGGTGGCTACACCTTC
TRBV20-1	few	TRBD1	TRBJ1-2	CSAANTGGGNGATF	TGCAGTGCTGCAAATACAGGGGGCGGAAACGGGGCCACCTTC
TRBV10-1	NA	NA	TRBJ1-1	CASSESQGFEAFF	TGCGCCAGCAGTGAGTCGCAAGGCTTTGAAGCTTTCTTT
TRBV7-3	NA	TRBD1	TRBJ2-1	CASSLTTRQGIWNEQFF	TGTGCCAGCAGCCTTACGACCAGACAGGGCATTTGGAATGAGCAGTTCTTC
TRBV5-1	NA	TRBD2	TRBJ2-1	CASSPRPSTSGKNEQFF	TGCGCCAGCAGCCCCCGGCCATCGACTAGCGGAAAAAATGAGCAGTTCTTC
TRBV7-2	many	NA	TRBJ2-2	CASSQYAGELFF	TGTGCCAGCAGTCAGTACGCCGGGGAGCTGTTTTTT
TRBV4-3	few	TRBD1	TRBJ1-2	CASSQETGVGDGYTF	TGCGCCAGCAGCCAAGAGACAGGGGTCGGTGATGGCTACACCTTC
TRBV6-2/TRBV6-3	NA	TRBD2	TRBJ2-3	CASSVPGLGTDTQYF	TGTGCCAGCAGTGTCCCGGGACTAGGAACAGATACGCAGTATTTT
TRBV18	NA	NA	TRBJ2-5	CASSNNLQETQYF	TGTGCCAGCTCAAACAACTTACAAGAGACCCAGTACTTC
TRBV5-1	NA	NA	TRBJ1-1	CASSWGGYDHMNTEAFF	TGCGCCAGCAGCTGGGGGGGGTACGATCACATGAACACTGAAGCTTTCTTT
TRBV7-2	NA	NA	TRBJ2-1	CASSRGLNRDNEQFF	TGTGCCAGCAGCCGAGGTCTTAATAGGGACAATGAGCAGTTCTTC
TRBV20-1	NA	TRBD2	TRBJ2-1	CSASPRSGRRFYNEQFF	TGCAGTGCTTCCCCAAGAAGCGGGAGAAGGTTCTACAATGAGCAGTTCTTC
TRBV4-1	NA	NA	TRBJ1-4	CASSQDRDLIRLFF	TGCGCCAGCAGCCAAGACCGGGACCTTATTCGGCTGTTTTTT
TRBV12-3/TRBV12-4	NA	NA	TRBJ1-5	CASGGGEPQHF	TGTGCCAGCGGGGGGGGTGAGCCCCAGCATTTT
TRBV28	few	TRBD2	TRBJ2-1	CASRKGLAEDNEQFF	TGTGCCAGCAGGAAGGGACTAGCGGAGGACAATGAGCAGTTCTTC
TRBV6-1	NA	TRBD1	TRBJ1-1	CASSGRGQGNTEAFF	TGTGCCAGCAGTGGCCGAGGACAGGGGAACACTGAAGCTTTCTTT
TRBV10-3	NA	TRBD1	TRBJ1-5	CAIRQGDQPQHF	TGTGCCATCAGACAGGGGGATCAGCCCCAGCATTTT
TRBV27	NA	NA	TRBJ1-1	CASSYIQNTEAFF	TGTGCCAGCAGTTACATTCAGAACACTGAAGCTTTCTTT
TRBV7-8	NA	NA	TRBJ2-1	CASTPLNEQFF	TGTGCCAGCACCCCACTGAATGAGCAGTTCTTC
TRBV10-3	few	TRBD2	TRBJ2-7	CAISGSGTSGAYEQYF	TGTGCCATCAGTGGTTCCGGGACTAGCGGGGCCTACGAGCAGTACTTC
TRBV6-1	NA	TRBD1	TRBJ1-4	CASSDPGQGRYNEKLFF	TGTGCCAGCAGTGACCCGGGACAGGGCCGTTATAATGAAAAACTGTTTTTT
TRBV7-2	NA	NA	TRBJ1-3	CASSLGSAPGRNTIYF	TGTGCCAGCAGCTTGGGGTCGGCCCCCGGACGAAACACCATATATTTT